The rows below give T cell receptor beta chains drawn from one sample of a study of T cell responses to AZD1222 COVID-19 vaccine. Here immunoSEQ multiplex PCR was the method, and the copy in TCRdb shows in-frame clones only, minus some. The sample yields about 150,000 clones, about 89% seen once. The starting material was peripheral blood, obtained on day 0 of MenACWY control vaccination. The receptor set was obtained from an adult in good health. The CDR3 runs from the conserved cysteine through the conserved F or W. A D gene is named only where the DNA matches it firmly. Expanded clones get a size class; other rows say once, few or many, or leave the size out.

>NA|NA|TRBV15|TRBJ2-7
TGTGCCACCAGCAGAGATGAACATTTTAGCTCCTACGAGCAGTACTTC
CATSRDEHFSSYEQYF
>NA|once|TRBV12-3/TRBV12-4|TRBJ1-1
TGTGCCAGCAAGTGGGGCGCTCGTGAAGCTTTCTTT
CASKWGAREAFF
>TRBD1|NA|TRBV19|TRBJ1-1
TGTGCCAGTAGTATTCCAATACAGGGGGTGGCTGAAGCTTTCTTT
CASSIPIQGVAEAFF
>TRBD1|NA|TRBV19|TRBJ2-4
TGTGCCAGTAGTATCCTCGGGACAGGGACCAAAAACATTCAGTACTTC
CASSILGTGTKNIQYF
>TRBD2|NA|TRBV7-7|TRBJ2-7
TGTGCTAGCAGCCCCTTAGGCCGGGGGGTAAGGACCTACGAGCAGTACTTC
CASSPLGRGVRTYEQYF
>NA|NA|TRBV5-1|TRBJ1-1
TGCGCCAGCAGCTTGAGGGTCTGGGGTATTGACACTGAAGCTTTCTTT
CASSLRVWGIDTEAFF
>NA|few|TRBV4-1|TRBJ1-2
TGCGCCAGCAGCCAAGGTCAACAGATAAGAGGCTACACCTTC
CASSQGQQIRGYTF
>TRBD1|NA|TRBV7-3|TRBJ2-3
TGTGCCAGCAGCCCCAAGGGGGCAAGGGCAGATACGCAGTATTTT
CASSPKGARADTQYF
>TRBD1|few|TRBV7-9|TRBJ1-2
TGTGCCAGCAGCCCGCGGGGACAGTTAACTAACTATGGCTACACCTTC
CASSPRGQLTNYGYTF
>NA|NA|TRBV3-1/TRBV3-2|TRBJ2-5
TGTGCCAGCAGCCAGGAACGGGGGGCCTGGGAGACCCAGTACTTC
CASSQERGAWETQYF
>NA|NA|TRBV7-9|TRBJ1-5
TGTGCCAGCAGCTTAGACATGTCTTGGGGTCAGCCCCAGCATTTT
CASSLDMSWGQPQHF
>TRBD2|NA|TRBV27|TRBJ2-1
TGTGCCAGCACCCTTAAGGGCCTAGCGGGACTGGGTGAGCAGTTCTTC
CASTLKGLAGLGEQFF
>NA|once|TRBV5-6|TRBJ1-4
TGTGCCAGCAGCTCCCCCGCGGAAGATGAAAAACTGTTTTTT
CASSSPAEDEKLFF
>NA|NA|TRBV5-6|TRBJ1-6
TGTGCCAGCAGCTTGGAGAGGGGAGACTCACCCCTCCACTTT
CASSLERGDSPLHF
>NA|NA|TRBV9|TRBJ1-1
TGTGCCAGCAGCGTAGCGGGAAACACTGAAGCTTTCTTT
CASSVAGNTEAFF
>TRBD1|once|TRBV20-1|TRBJ2-7
TGCAGTGCTAGTTTCTTGGGAGGGACAGGGGTCTACGAGCAGTACTTC
CSASFLGGTGVYEQYF
>TRBD1|NA|TRBV27|TRBJ1-5
TGTGCCAGCAGCCTACAGGGGAATCAGCCCCAGCATTTT
CASSLQGNQPQHF
>NA|NA|TRBV10-3|TRBJ1-1
TGTGCCATCATGGAGGCGAAGAACACTGAAGCTTTCTTT
CAIMEAKNTEAFF
>NA|NA|TRBV6-5|TRBJ1-3
TGTGCCAGCAGCACCGCGGCAGCGCCTAGGAACACCATATATTTT
CASSTAAAPRNTIYF
>TRBD1|NA|TRBV11-2|TRBJ1-6
TGTGCCAGCAGCCTGCCCGGACAGGGTACACCCCTCCACTTT
CASSLPGQGTPLHF
>TRBD1|NA|TRBV5-1|TRBJ2-5
TGCGCCAGCAGCGGGGGACAGCCTCAAGAGACCCAGTACTTC
CASSGGQPQETQYF
>NA|NA|TRBV7-2|TRBJ2-5
TGTGCCAGCAGCGCCACAGGGACAGAGACCCAGTACTTC
CASSATGTETQYF
>NA|NA|TRBV5-4|TRBJ1-3
TGTGCCAGCAGCCGGGCGGGGAGCGAGAGAAACACCATATATTTT
CASSRAGSERNTIYF
>NA|NA|TRBV19|TRBJ1-3
TGTGCCAGTAGTGCCGGACGGGGGGCTGGAAACACCATATATTTT
CASSAGRGAGNTIYF
>TRBD2|NA|TRBV3-1/TRBV3-2|TRBJ2-7
TGTGCCAGCAGCCAAGTCAAATGGACTAGCGGTGTATACGAGCAGTACTTC
CASSQVKWTSGVYEQYF
>TRBD2|NA|TRBV28|TRBJ2-1
TGTGCCAGCAGTGCACTAGCGGCCGTCTCCTACAATGAGCAGTTCTTC
CASSALAAVSYNEQFF
>TRBD2|once|TRBV28|TRBJ2-2
TGTGCCAGCCGACTAGCGGGAATTACCGGGGAGCTGTTTTTT
CASRLAGITGELFF
>TRBD1|NA|TRBV7-9|TRBJ1-5
TGTGCCAGCAGCTACAGGGGAGGAAATCAGCCCCAGCATTTT
CASSYRGGNQPQHF
>TRBD2|NA|TRBV9|TRBJ2-3
TGTGCCAGCAGCGTAGCGGGACTATACACAGATACGCAGTATTTT
CASSVAGLYTDTQYF